The 28 T cell receptor beta chains below come from one sample, sequenced in a study of regulatory T cells in long-lasting Graves disease. CDR3-region Arm-PCR and iRepertoire HTBI primers produced the TCR beta libraries. TCRdb processed the multiplex PCR reads anew with MiXCR; each CDR3 protein has one entry. Of over 200,000 distinct CDR3 sequences listed, 15% to 20% were seen once; the top ten hold 12% to 15%. As to time point: newly diagnosed GD, antithyroid drugs for less than 3 months. RNA extracted from PBMCs served as the sequencing template. These same records also appear under a second study, on T cells in Graves' hyperthyroidism and ophthalmopathy.

The specimen comprised peripheral blood mononuclear cells (PBMCs), sampled at new diagnosis, from a patient treated with antithyroid drugs. Receptors originate from a young woman with Graves disease.

The V call is TRBV11-3, the J call TRBJ2-7, with D possibly TRBD2 on 6 matching bases. The CDR3 runs 15 residues. V was clipped by 1 base and J by 7 bases, with 17 bases between them. CDR1 and CDR2 (germline): SGHNT, YENEEA. The CDR3 DNA reads as TGTGCCAGCAGCTTAGGCGGGACGGGGGAGAAGGAGCAGTACTTC. This sequence encodes CASSLGGTGEKEQYF.

This clonotype was seen repeatedly, ten times or more. V usage is TRBV20-1 and J usage is TRBJ2-7; 8 bases match TRBD1. This CDR3 has 15 residues. Germline V gene sequence: CDR1 DFQATT, CDR2 SNEGSKA (reference sequence). Unmatched junction bases numbered 14, after V lost 6 bases and J lost 4 bases. The CDR3 coding sequence is TGCAGTGCCCGAAGGGTGAGGACAGGGCGGTACGAGCAGTACTTC. As protein: CSARRVRTGRYEQYF.

Ten or more counts support this clonotype. CDR3 DNA sequence: TGCGCCAGCAGCATACAGGGGCCCTATGGCTACACCTTC. Residues: CASSIQGPYGYTF. The chain links TRBV5-1 to TRBJ1-2; 7 bases are a match to TRBD1. The CDR3 has 13 residues. J gave up 4 bases and V 4 bases, and 4 bases lay outside the gene matches. CDR1 is SGHRS and CDR2 is YFSETQ in the germline V gene.

A remark on this clonotype: This may stem from a read error, because a much larger clone lies one nucleotide away. The V and J genes are TRBV2 and TRBJ2-1; TRBD2 matches at 12 bases. The CDR3 consists of 16 residues. The ends lost 10 bases at V and 2 bases at J; junction bases unmatched: 9. Germline V gene sequence: CDR1 SNHLY, CDR2 FYNNEI. The CDR3 DNA reads TGTGCCACCAGCCAGACTAGCGGGGGAGCCTACAATGAGCAGTTCTTC. Protein: CATSQTSGGAYNEQFF.

This clonotype was counted ten times or more. The chain is built from TRBV27 and TRBJ2-1; 7 bases match TRBD2. V lost 2 bases, J lost 15 bases, and 10 bases stayed unmatched. Germline V gene sequence: CDR1 MNHEY, CDR2 SMNVEV (reference sequence). The length of the CDR3 is 13 residues. This chain's CDR3 is CASSLGTTRTPFF. As DNA, the CDR3 is TGTGCCAGCAGTTTAGGGACTACTCGGACTCCGTTCTTC.

This clonotype was counted at least ten times. The V gene is TRBV6-1, the J gene TRBJ2-7; D perhaps matches TRBD1 (5 bases). The CDR3 has 15 residues. Per germline, CDR1 MNHNS and CDR2 SASEGT. V gave up 2 bases and J gave up 0 bases, with 11 bases separating them. The CDR3 region is CASSELGQGSYEQYF. DNA for the CDR3: TGTGCCAGCAGTGAATTGGGCCAGGGCTCCTACGAGCAGTACTTC.

This clonotype was seen many times. V gene TRBV3-1 combines with J gene TRBJ1-1, with no clear D. The germline V and J ends were trimmed by 0 bases and 2 bases, with 13 bases remaining between them. Germline values: CDR1 LGHDT, CDR2 YNNKEL (reference sequence). The CDR3 spans 16 residues. CDR3 sequence (DNA): TGTGCCAGCAGCCAAGATCCGCCACAGTCTAACACTGAAGCTTTCTTT. This encodes CASSQDPPQSNTEAFF.

This clonotype was seen ten or more times. The chain combines TRBV7-9 with TRBJ2-7; D unclear. The CDR3 is made up of 15 amino acids. Germline V CDR1 and CDR2: SEHNR, FQNEAQ (reference sequence). V gave up 1 base and J gave up 2 bases, with 12 bases separating them. The CDR3 sequence is CASSLGGGQTYEQYF. In nucleotides, the CDR3 is TGTGCCAGCAGCTTAGGTGGCGGCCAGACCTACGAGCAGTACTTC.

This clonotype has a count of ten or more. This chain joins TRBV7-6 and TRBJ2-6; D perhaps matches TRBD2 (5 bases). Germline lookup yields CDR1 SGHVS and CDR2 FNYEAQ. Trimming removed 2 bases at V and 4 bases at J, with 15 bases between. This CDR3 spans 17 amino acids. CDR3 sequence: CASSLFGGSGGANVLTF. In nucleotides, the CDR3 is TGTGCCAGCAGCTTATTTGGAGGATCGGGAGGGGCCAACGTCCTGACTTTC.

There are many counts of this clonotype. This rearrangement joins TRBV25-1 to TRBJ2-7; tentative D call: TRBD1 (5 bases). Germline values: CDR1 MGHDK, CDR2 SYGVNS. This CDR3 has 14 residues. V was trimmed by 3 bases and J by 0 bases, leaving 9 bases between them. The CDR3 region is CASSDFDSSYEQYF. The CDR3 DNA reads as TGTGCCAGCAGTGATTTCGACAGCTCCTACGAGCAGTACTTC.

This clonotype was observed many times. The rearrangement links TRBV20-1 to TRBJ2-7; 9 positions match TRBD1. Germline lookup yields CDR1 DFQATT and CDR2 SNEGSKA (reference sequence). V was pared by 3 bases and J by 4 bases, with 7 bases of the junction left unmatched. The CDR3 consists of 14 residues. The CDR3 coding sequence is TGCAGTGCTAGCCGACAGGGGGGCGCGTACGAGCAGTACTTC. The encoded protein is CSASRQGGAYEQYF.

In the case of this clonotype: Since no conserved phenylalanine or tryptophan closes the CDR3, a read error is the likely cause. The rearrangement links TRBV19 to TRBJ2-7; D possibly matches TRBD1 or TRBD2 (5 bases each). The CDR3 extends over 13 amino acids. Germline-derived CDR1 and CDR2 are LNHDA and SQIVND (reference sequence). The V end lost 8 bases, the J end lost 6 bases, and 17 bases lay between the germline ends. The CDR3 loop is CASAGTHSFEQYS. In DNA form, the CDR3 reads TGTGCCAGTGCCGGGACCCACTCTTTCGAGCAGTACTCC.

This clonotype was detected ten times or more. The chain carries TRBV6-1 and TRBJ1-5; D is unresolved. The V and J ends lost 11 bases and 2 bases respectively, with 16 bases between them. The CDR3 spans 14 residues. Germline assignment: CDR1 MNHNS and CDR2 SASEGT. The CDR3 coding sequence is TGTGCCGGCACCGGGATCCCAGGCAATCAGCCCCAGCATTTT. Encoded protein: CAGTGIPGNQPQHF.

This clonotype was counted at least ten times. This sequence joins TRBV6-1 and TRBJ1-1, with 9 positions matching TRBD1. Germline V gene sequence: CDR1 MNHNS, CDR2 SASEGT. The CDR3 runs 16 residues. With V trimmed by 5 bases and J by 1 base, 8 bases remained unmatched. The CDR3 region is CASSIGQGRWNTEAFF. CDR3 nucleotide sequence: TGTGCCAGCAGTATCGGACAGGGGAGATGGAACACTGAAGCTTTCTTT.

The table lists this clonotype with many counts. The rearrangement uses TRBV18 and TRBJ2-7; no definite D call. This CDR3 spans 13 amino acids. Trimming left V 1 base short and J 0 bases short, with 4 bases between. The germline gives CDR1 KGHSH, CDR2 LQKENI. The CDR3 sequence is CASSPQSSYEQYF. As DNA, the CDR3 is TGTGCCAGCTCACCACAAAGCTCCTACGAGCAGTACTTC.

This clonotype was found many times. The chain carries TRBV3-1 and TRBJ1-2, with D unresolved. The CDR3 contains 15 residues. Trimming left V 1 base short and J 8 bases short, with 17 bases between. Per germline, CDR1 LGHDT and CDR2 YNNKEL (reference sequence). CDR3 sequence reads: CASSQAPQEGGGYTF. CDR3 in DNA: TGTGCCAGCAGCCAAGCGCCTCAGGAGGGAGGAGGCTACACCTTC.

This clonotype was recorded many times. Here the CDR3 reads CASSQQGLAYGYTF. The CDR3 bases are TGTGCCAGCAGCCAACAGGGTTTGGCCTATGGCTACACCTTC. The rearrangement uses TRBV7-9 and TRBJ1-2; D may be TRBD1 (6 bases). Trimming cost V 5 bases and J 4 bases, with 14 bases left between them. This CDR3 is built from 14 residues. Germline assignment: CDR1 SEHNR and CDR2 FQNEAQ (reference sequence).

There are many counts of this clonotype. The chain links TRBV27 to TRBJ1-6; no clear D gene. The CDR3 has 15 amino acids. In germline, CDR1 is MNHEY, CDR2 SMNVEV (reference sequence). The V end was cut by 5 bases, the J end by 9 bases, with 17 bases between. The CDR3 region is CASSPRGGQRSPLHF. The CDR3, as DNA: TGTGCCAGCAGTCCCCGGGGAGGGCAGCGTTCACCCCTCCACTTT.

On this clonotype itself: A far larger clone differs by one base, so this is likely a read error. V and J are TRBV12-3 or TRBV12-4 and TRBJ1-5; possible D gene TRBD1, 6 bases. With 10 bases removed from V and 2 bases from J, the gap between germline ends came to 15 bases. CDR3 length equals 14 residues. The CDR3 sequence: CAIGAHRGNQPQHF. In DNA, the CDR3 is TGTGCCATCGGGGCCCACAGGGGCAATCAGCCCCAGCATTTT.

The chain recombines TRBV6-1 with TRBJ2-3, with 11 positions matching TRBD2. Germline loops: CDR1 MNHNS, CDR2 SASEGT. The ends lost 4 bases at V and 6 bases at J; junction bases unmatched: 9. There are 16 residues in the CDR3. CDR3 amino acids: CASSVLSGGGGDTQYF. The CDR3 region has the DNA TGTGCCAGCAGTGTCCTTAGCGGGGGGGGTGGGGATACGCAGTATTTT.

This clonotype was counted many times. V is TRBV5-4 and J is TRBJ2-7; TRBD1 is a possible D gene (5 bases). The germline V gene has CDR1 SGHNT and CDR2 YYREEE (reference sequence). V shed 3 bases and J shed 6 bases, with 16 bases lying between them. CDR3 length equals 14 residues. The CDR3 DNA reads as TGTGCCAGCAGCTCCGAGCTTAGGGGCAGCGAGCAGTACTTC. This encodes CASSSELRGSEQYF.

The sample holds a few counts of this clonotype. The chain links TRBV4-1 to TRBJ1-1; the match to TRBD1 covers 7 bases. Germline CDR1 and CDR2: MGHRA and YSYEKL. The CDR3 is 15 amino acids. V gave up 1 base and J gave up 9 bases; unmatched junction bases: 11. The chain's CDR3 is CASSQAAGQGGQAFF. CDR3 sequence (DNA): TGCGCCAGCAGCCAAGCAGCAGGGCAGGGGGGTCAAGCTTTCTTT.

Ten or more counts support this clonotype. This chain links TRBV7-2 with TRBJ1-6; no clear D. CDR1 is SGHTA and CDR2 is FQGNSA in the germline V gene. The CDR3 has 12 residues. Trimming removed 1 base at V and 9 bases at J, with 4 bases between. CDR3 in amino acids: CASSLGGSPLHF. DNA of the CDR3: TGTGCCAGCAGCTTAGGGGGTTCACCCCTCCACTTT.

The V and J genes are TRBV24-1 and TRBJ1-5; TRBD1 might be the D (5 bases). The CDR3 spans 13 residues. The V gene's germline CDR1 is KGHDR and CDR2 SFDVKD. V dropped 5 bases and J dropped 6 bases, with 10 bases sitting between them. Here the CDR3 reads CATSGQWGQPQHF. The CDR3 coding sequence is TGTGCCACCAGTGGACAGTGGGGTCAGCCCCAGCATTTT.

This clonotype was recorded many times. The genes are TRBV6-1 and TRBJ1-2; D unresolved. The CDR3 has 12 residues. Germline V gene sequence: CDR1 MNHNS, CDR2 SASEGT. V was pared by 6 bases and J by 3 bases, with 8 bases between. The DNA for the CDR3 is TGTGCCAGCAGGAGGGTCGACTATGGCTACACCTTC. Amino acid sequence: CASRRVDYGYTF.

This clonotype was detected many times. The chain has TRBV7-3 and TRBJ2-3; possibly TRBD1 or TRBD2 for D (5 bases each). V was shortened by 5 bases and J by 2 bases, with 14 bases between the two germline ends. Germline V gives CDR1 SGHTA, CDR2 FQGTGA. The CDR3 has 15 residues. As DNA, the CDR3 is TGTGCCAGCAGCCTGGGGGATTGGGACACAGATACGCAGTATTTT. This gives the protein CASSLGDWDTDTQYF.

In its sample, this clonotype was seen many times. The rearrangement uses TRBV12-3 or TRBV12-4 and TRBJ1-1; D possibly corresponds to TRBD1 (5 bases). V was pared by 5 bases and J by 1 base, with 17 bases between. This CDR3 comprises 16 residues. The CDR3: CASSPWGGTGNTEAFF. CDR3 sequence (DNA): TGTGCCAGCAGTCCCTGGGGGGGTACAGGGAACACTGAAGCTTTCTTT.

Many counts were recorded for this clonotype. The V call is TRBV18, the J call TRBJ1-2; 8 nucleotides align to TRBD1. V was clipped by 3 bases and J by 4 bases; unmatched bases: 10. Germline CDR1 is KGHSH and CDR2 is LQKENI. CDR3 length: 16 amino acids. Here the CDR3 reads CASSPGPGQDFYGYTF. In nucleotides, the CDR3 is TGTGCCAGCTCACCGGGCCCGGGACAGGACTTCTATGGCTACACCTTC.